Below, 31 T cell receptor beta chains from the same sample are listed, as sequenced in a study of control samples from healthy donors and cancer patients. TCRdb keeps only in-frame clones here, not all; method: immunoSEQ multiplex PCR. Among around 55,000 clones listed, roughly 89% were seen once. Specimen: PBMCs. The receptors were gathered from a man aged 35 to 55 with colorectal cancer.

The genes are TRBV3-1 (or the pseudogene TRBV3-2) and TRBJ2-5; TRBD1 agrees at 10 bases. Germline V lookup: CDR1 LGHDT, CDR2 YNNKEL (reference sequence). There are 16 residues in the CDR3. V shed 2 bases, J shed 6 bases, and the junction held 9 bases outside the gene matches. The CDR3 loop is CASSQLDRGDQKTQYF. CDR3 in DNA: TGTGCCAGCAGCCAATTGGACAGGGGGGATCAAAAGACCCAGTACTTC.

The rearrangement uses TRBV28 and TRBJ1-2; no firm D call. V lost 7 bases and J 8 bases, leaving 14 bases between the germline ends. Germline V gene sequence: CDR1 MDHEN, CDR2 SYDVKM. CDR3 size: 12 residues. The CDR3 loop reads CASTNSRRGYTF. The DNA for the CDR3 is TGTGCCAGCACAAACAGCCGAAGGGGCTACACCTTC.

The genes are TRBV27 and TRBJ2-7, with unresolved D. V dropped 6 bases and J dropped 2 bases, with 11 bases sitting between them. The CDR3 is 13 amino acids. The germline gives CDR1 MNHEY, CDR2 SMNVEV (reference sequence). CDR3 protein: CASRNPWTYEQYF. The CDR3 DNA is TGTGCCAGCAGGAACCCATGGACCTACGAGCAGTACTTC.

The V gene is TRBV27, the J gene TRBJ2-3; unclear D gene. V was pared by 1 base and J by 1 base, with 6 bases between. This CDR3 contains 14 residues. Germline lookup yields CDR1 MNHEY and CDR2 SMNVEV (reference sequence). This chain's CDR3 is CASSLLGRTDTQYF. In DNA, the CDR3 is TGTGCCAGCAGTTTATTAGGCCGCACAGATACGCAGTATTTT.

The CDR3 bases are TGTGCCAGCAGCCGTACAGATCAAGCGAACACCGGGGAGCTGTTTTTT. Translation: CASSRTDQANTGELFF. The chain couples TRBV11-1 to TRBJ2-2; D unresolved. V lost 5 bases to trimming and J lost 0 bases, with 13 bases between them. The CDR3 has 16 residues. Germline CDR1 reads SGHAT; CDR2 reads FQDESV (reference sequence).

The CDR3 spells CASSFNGDHTEAFF. The CDR3 DNA sequence: TGTGCCAGCAGTTTTAACGGTGACCACACTGAAGCTTTCTTT. V and J are TRBV27 and TRBJ1-1; D call uncertain. Germline V gene lookup returns CDR1 MNHEY and CDR2 SMNVEV (reference sequence). The CDR3 is 14 amino acids. Trimming removed 3 bases from V and 3 bases from J, with 11 bases in between.

J is TRBJ1-3 and V is TRBV18; 7 nucleotides line up with TRBD1. J was trimmed by 2 bases and V by 4 bases; bases with no gene match: 2. The CDR3 is made up of 14 amino acids. The germline CDR1 and CDR2 sequences are KGHSH and LQKENI. The CDR3 region is CASSQGATGNTIYF. The DNA for the CDR3 is TGTGCCAGCTCACAGGGGGCAACTGGAAACACCATATATTTT. Combining the CDR3 with reference TRBV18 and TRBJ1-3 gives the whole variable domain NAGVMQNPRHLVRRRGQEARLRCSPMKGHSHVYWYRQLPEEGLKFMVYLQKENIIDESGMPKERFSAEFPKEGPSILRIQQVVRGDSAAYFCASSQGATGNTIYFGEGSWLTVV.

The genes are TRBV28 and TRBJ1-3, with no clear D. Germline assignment: CDR1 MDHEN and CDR2 SYDVKM. With 5 bases removed from V and 7 bases from J, the gap between germline ends came to 21 bases. CDR3 length: 16 residues. CDR3 sequence: CASSVGFPESRNTIYF. For the CDR3, the DNA is TGTGCCAGCAGTGTAGGGTTCCCTGAATCCCGTAACACCATATATTTT.

The V call is TRBV11-2, the J call TRBJ2-7; D is possibly TRBD2 (6 bases). Trimming shortened V by 3 bases and J by 2 bases, and 14 bases separated the two germline ends. Germline-derived CDR1 and CDR2 are SGHAT and FQNNGV. The CDR3 contains 15 residues. Here the CDR3 DNA reads TGTGCCAGCAGCTTCGGGGCGGGCGGGACCTACGAGCAGTACTTC. Its protein product is CASSFGAGGTYEQYF.

V and J are TRBV18 and TRBJ2-6; D is undetermined. Looked up from germline, CDR1 is KGHSH and CDR2 is LQKENI. Deletions cut 3 bases from V and 0 bases from J, with 9 bases between. This CDR3 is 16 amino acids long. The chain's CDR3 is CASSPTVISGANVLTF. The CDR3 DNA sequence: TGTGCCAGCTCACCCACAGTCATCTCTGGGGCCAACGTCCTGACTTTC.

The chain combines TRBV3-1 (or the pseudogene TRBV3-2) with TRBJ1-1, with a weak D call TRBD1 (5 bases). The germline V gene encodes CDR1 LGHDT and CDR2 YNNKEL (reference sequence). Deletions cut 1 base from V and 7 bases from J, with 7 bases between. The CDR3 runs to 12 residues. Written as DNA, the CDR3 is TGTGCCAGCAGCCAAGTGACAGATGAAGCTTTCTTT. It yields the protein CASSQVTDEAFF.

V gene TRBV6-5 combines with J gene TRBJ2-5; a weak D match, TRBD2 (6 bases). CDR1 and CDR2 from the germline V gene are MNHEY and SVGAGI. This CDR3 region has 14 residues. The germline V and J ends were trimmed by 1 base and 4 bases, with 10 bases remaining between them. Here the CDR3 reads CASSYFGGGETQYF. Here the CDR3 DNA reads TGTGCCAGCAGTTACTTCGGGGGAGGAGAGACCCAGTACTTC.

The CDR3 nucleotides are TGTGCCAGTAGTATCCGTCCAGGGAACTATGGCTACACCTTC. It specifies CASSIRPGNYGYTF. The chain is built from TRBV19 and TRBJ1-2; the D gene is possibly TRBD1 (5 bases). Trimming took 3 bases from V and 2 from J, leaving 10 bases between them. In germline, CDR1 is LNHDA, CDR2 SQIVND (reference sequence). The CDR3 loop spans 14 amino acids.

The V and J genes are TRBV12-5 and TRBJ2-3, with 12 bases identical to TRBD2. The ends lost 3 bases at V and 0 bases at J; junction bases unmatched: 1. CDR3 length: 16 residues. Germline V lookup: CDR1 LGHNT, CDR2 FRNRAP. In DNA, the CDR3 is TGTGCTAGTGGTTTCGGACTAGCGGGAAGCACAGATACGCAGTATTTT. Its protein product is CASGFGLAGSTDTQYF.

This clone was observed once. The chain employs TRBV30 and TRBJ2-7, with 12 bases aligning to TRBD1. This CDR3 has 17 amino acids. Germline V gene lookup returns CDR1 GTSNPN and CDR2 SVGIG (reference sequence). V trimming: 0 bases; J trimming: 2 bases; junction bases outside the gene matches: 8. CDR3 sequence reads: CAWSVLRGQGAPYEQYF. As DNA, the CDR3 is TGTGCCTGGAGTGTCCTAAGGGGACAGGGGGCACCCTACGAGCAGTACTTC.

Only one count was recorded for this clone. The gene calls are TRBV7-9 and TRBJ2-7; D call uncertain. This CDR3 is 12 amino acids long. Germline loops: CDR1 SEHNR, CDR2 FQNEAQ (reference sequence). V was clipped by 5 bases and J by 3 bases, with 8 bases between them. The CDR3 DNA sequence: TGTGCCAGCAGCCCAGAACACTACGAGCAGTACTTC. This encodes CASSPEHYEQYF.

The chain is built from TRBV6-5 and TRBJ2-7; D remains unclear. This CDR3 is built from 13 residues. The V gene lost 2 bases and the J gene lost 1 base, with 6 bases spanning the gap. Germline V gives CDR1 MNHEY, CDR2 SVGAGI. This CDR3 reads CASSYDRSYEQYF. The DNA of the CDR3 is TGTGCCAGCAGTTACGACCGGTCCTACGAGCAGTACTTC.

This sequence joins TRBV6-5 and TRBJ1-2; a weak D match, TRBD1 (5 bases). Trimming cost V 9 bases and J 5 bases, with 16 bases left between them. Germline-derived CDR1 and CDR2 are MNHEY and SVGAGI. The CDR3 consists of 13 residues. The CDR3 sequence is CASSPDSGYGYTF. CDR3 nucleotides: TGTGCCAGTTCCCCAGACAGCGGGTATGGCTACACCTTC.

The rearrangement joins TRBV5-1 to TRBJ1-3, with 7 bases fitting TRBD1. In germline, CDR1 is SGHRS, CDR2 YFSETQ. V was clipped by 3 bases and J by 0 bases; unmatched bases: 6. The CDR3 consists of 16 residues. In DNA form, the CDR3 reads TGCGCCAGCAGCTACATGGGACAGTTCTCTGGAAACACCATATATTTT. Translating it yields CASSYMGQFSGNTIYF.

Only one count was recorded for this clone. This chain uses TRBV10-1 with TRBJ1-1; no reliable D call. Germline CDR1 is WNHNN and CDR2 is SYGVQD (reference sequence). CDR3 length equals 16 residues. Trimming took 0 bases from V and 1 from J, leaving 12 bases between them. The CDR3 DNA reads as TGCGCCAGCAGTGAGTCGAGGATAGGGAGGAACACTGAAGCTTTCTTT. This gives the protein CASSESRIGRNTEAFF.

The V gene is TRBV27, the J gene TRBJ2-6; D unresolved. The V end was cut by 9 bases, the J end by 1 base, with 16 bases between. This CDR3 is 16 amino acids long. The germline V gene has CDR1 MNHEY and CDR2 SMNVEV (reference sequence). CDR3 in amino acids: CASSPRGRSGANVLTF. Written as DNA, the CDR3 is TGTGCCAGTTCCCCCCGAGGTAGATCTGGGGCCAACGTCCTGACTTTC.

The V call is TRBV6-5, the J call TRBJ2-7; D is perhaps TRBD2 (5 bases). The CDR3 consists of 12 residues. The V gene lost 8 bases and the J gene lost 4 bases, with 12 bases spanning the gap. The germline gives CDR1 MNHEY, CDR2 SVGAGI. CDR3 protein: CASAGIGYEQYF. The CDR3 nucleotides read TGTGCCAGCGCCGGGATAGGGTACGAGCAGTACTTC.

V is TRBV5-6 and J is TRBJ2-2; no firm D call. CDR3 length: 12 residues. V lost 0 bases to trimming and J lost 6 bases, with 3 bases between them. In germline, CDR1 is SGHDT, CDR2 YYEEEE. CDR3 bases: TGTGCCAGCAGCTTGGTCCCCGGGGAGCTGTTTTTT. It translates to CASSLVPGELFF.

J is TRBJ2-1 and V is TRBV10-3; possibly TRBD2 for D (5 bases). Germline CDR1 ENHRY, CDR2 SYGVKD. This CDR3 is built from 14 residues. Trimming stripped 7 bases from V and 1 base from J, with 11 bases between. CDR3 region: CAITSSGSYNEQFF. The CDR3 nucleotides read TGTGCCATCACCTCCAGCGGTTCCTACAATGAGCAGTTCTTC.

The chain recombines TRBV30 with TRBJ1-4; D not certain. The CDR3 has 14 residues. The germline CDR1 and CDR2 sequences are GTSNPN and SVGIG (reference sequence). V was pared by 3 bases and J by 4 bases, with 12 bases between. CDR3 sequence: CAWRMGRGNEKLFF. The CDR3 DNA reads TGTGCCTGGAGGATGGGCAGAGGTAATGAAAAACTGTTTTTT. Full variable domain (remainder filled in from reference TRBV30 and TRBJ1-4): SQTIHQWPATLVQPVGSPLSLECTVEGTSNPNLYWYRQAAGRGLQLLFYSVGIGQISSEVPQNLSASRPQDRQFILSSKKLLLSDSGFYLCAWRMGRGNEKLFFGSGTQLSVL.

The chain joins TRBV24-1 to TRBJ2-3; D may be TRBD2 (7 bases). The CDR3 loop spans 15 amino acids. Germline assignment: CDR1 KGHDR and CDR2 SFDVKD. V was shortened by 5 bases and J by 3 bases, with 14 bases between the two germline ends. In DNA, the CDR3 is TGTGCCACCAGTGGCTCAGGGAGGGGGACAGATACGCAGTATTTT. Translation gives CATSGSGRGTDTQYF.

The chain uses TRBV5-6 and TRBJ2-7, with 11 bases matching TRBD2. V dropped 1 base and J dropped 2; count of bases not matched to a gene: 2. The length of the CDR3 is 15 residues. Germline V gene sequence: CDR1 SGHDT, CDR2 YYEEEE. The CDR3: CASSLLAGGPYEQYF. CDR3 nucleotides: TGTGCCAGCAGCTTGTTAGCGGGAGGGCCCTACGAGCAGTACTTC.

CDR3 residues: CASSARQVMNTEAFF. In nucleotides, the CDR3 is TGTGCCAGCAGCGCCCGACAGGTCATGAACACTGAAGCTTTCTTT. This chain links TRBV21-1 with TRBJ1-1; the D call in the table, TRBD1, was not verified against the DNA. TRBV21-1 is described as a pseudogene. The CDR3 totals 15 residues.

This clone showed up just once. The chain employs TRBV7-6 and TRBJ2-1, with 9 bases lining up with TRBD2. After removal of 1 base from V and 6 bases from J, the junction contained 16 bases not matched to a gene. Germline values: CDR1 SGHVS, CDR2 FNYEAQ. The CDR3 totals 19 residues. The CDR3 sequence is CASSLEGRRLAVPRNEQFF. In DNA form, the CDR3 reads TGTGCCAGCAGCTTAGAAGGACGGCGACTAGCGGTACCTCGCAATGAGCAGTTCTTC.

The rearrangement joins TRBV11-2 to TRBJ2-7; 10 bases map to TRBD2. The CDR3 contains 16 residues. The V gene's germline CDR1 is SGHAT and CDR2 FQNNGV. The junction had 11 bases not matched to a gene; V was cut back by 4 bases and J by 5 bases. The CDR3 region is CASSYRLSGRADEQYF. In nucleotides, the CDR3 is TGTGCCAGCAGCTATAGATTAAGCGGGAGGGCGGACGAGCAGTACTTC.

V is TRBV10-2 and J is TRBJ1-2; maybe TRBD1 (6 bases). Germline CDR1 is WSHSY and CDR2 is SAAADI. Trimming stripped 3 bases from V and 2 bases from J, with 7 bases between. This CDR3 contains 13 residues. CDR3 bases: TGCGCCAGCAGTGACACAGGGAACTATGGCTACACCTTC. Encoded protein: CASSDTGNYGYTF.